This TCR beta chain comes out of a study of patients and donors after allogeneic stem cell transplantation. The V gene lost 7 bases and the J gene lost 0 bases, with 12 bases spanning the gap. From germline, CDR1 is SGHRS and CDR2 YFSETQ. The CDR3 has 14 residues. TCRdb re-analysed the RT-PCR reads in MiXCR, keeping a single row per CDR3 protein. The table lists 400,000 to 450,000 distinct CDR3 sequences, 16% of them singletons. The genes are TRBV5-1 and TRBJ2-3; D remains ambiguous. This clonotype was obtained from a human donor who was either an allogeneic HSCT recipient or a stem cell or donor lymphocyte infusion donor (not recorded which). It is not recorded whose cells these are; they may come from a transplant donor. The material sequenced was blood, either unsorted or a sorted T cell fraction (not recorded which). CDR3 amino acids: CASGVEASTDTQYF. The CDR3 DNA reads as TGCGCCAGCGGAGTAGAGGCTAGCACAGATACGCAGTATTTT. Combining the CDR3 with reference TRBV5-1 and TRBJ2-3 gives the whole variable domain KAGVTQTPRYLIKTRGQQVTLSCSPISGHRSVSWYQQTPGQGLQFLFEYFSETQRNKGNFPGRFSGRQFSNSRSEMNVSTLELGDSALYLCASGVEASTDTQYFGPGTRLTVL.